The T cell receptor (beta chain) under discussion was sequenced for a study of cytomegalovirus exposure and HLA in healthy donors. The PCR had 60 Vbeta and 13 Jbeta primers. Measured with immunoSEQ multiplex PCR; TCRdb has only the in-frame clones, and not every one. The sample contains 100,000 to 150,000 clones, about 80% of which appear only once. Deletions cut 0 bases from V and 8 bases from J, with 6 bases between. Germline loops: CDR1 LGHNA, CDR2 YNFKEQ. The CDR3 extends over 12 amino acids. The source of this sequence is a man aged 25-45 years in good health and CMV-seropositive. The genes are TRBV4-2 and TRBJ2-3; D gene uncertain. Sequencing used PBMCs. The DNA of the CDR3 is TGTGCCAGCAGCCAAGAAACTGGTACGCAGTATTTT. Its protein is CASSQETGTQYF.